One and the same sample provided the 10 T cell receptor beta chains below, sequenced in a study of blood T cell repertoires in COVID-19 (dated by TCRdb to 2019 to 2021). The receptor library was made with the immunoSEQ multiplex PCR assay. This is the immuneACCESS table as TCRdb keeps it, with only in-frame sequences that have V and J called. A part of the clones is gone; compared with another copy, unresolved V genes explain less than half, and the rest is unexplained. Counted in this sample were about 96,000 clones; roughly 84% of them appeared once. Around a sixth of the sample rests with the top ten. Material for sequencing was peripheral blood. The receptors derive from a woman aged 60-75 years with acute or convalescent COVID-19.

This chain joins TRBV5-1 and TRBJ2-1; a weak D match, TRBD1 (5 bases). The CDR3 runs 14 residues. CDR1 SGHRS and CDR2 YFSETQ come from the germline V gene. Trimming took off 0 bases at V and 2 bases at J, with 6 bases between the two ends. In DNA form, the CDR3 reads TGCGCCAGCAGCTTGGGGGGCGCCTACAATGAGCAGTTCTTC. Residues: CASSLGGAYNEQFF.

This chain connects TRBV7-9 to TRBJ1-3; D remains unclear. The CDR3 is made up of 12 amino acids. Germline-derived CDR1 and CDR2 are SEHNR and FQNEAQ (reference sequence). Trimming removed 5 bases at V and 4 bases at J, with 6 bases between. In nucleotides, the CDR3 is TGTGCCAGCAGCCAGACAGGAAACACCATATATTTT. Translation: CASSQTGNTIYF. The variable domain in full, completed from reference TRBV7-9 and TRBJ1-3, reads DTGVSQNPRHKITKRGQNVTFRCDPISEHNRLYWYRQTLGQGPEFLTYFQNEAQLEKSRLLSDRFSAERPKGSFSTLEIQRTEQGDSAMYLCASSQTGNTIYFGEGSWLTVV.

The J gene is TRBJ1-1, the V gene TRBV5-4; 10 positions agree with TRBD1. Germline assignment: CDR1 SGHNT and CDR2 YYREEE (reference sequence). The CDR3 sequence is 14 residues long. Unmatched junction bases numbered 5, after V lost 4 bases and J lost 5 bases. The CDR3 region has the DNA TGTGCCAGCAGCCCCGGACAGGGGGAAACTGAAGCTTTCTTT. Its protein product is CASSPGQGETEAFF.

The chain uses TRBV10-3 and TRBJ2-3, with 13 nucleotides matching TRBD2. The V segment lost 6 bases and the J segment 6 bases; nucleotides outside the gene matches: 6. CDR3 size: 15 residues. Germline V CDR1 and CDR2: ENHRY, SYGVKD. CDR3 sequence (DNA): TGTGCCATCAGGGGGACTAGCGGGGCGACGGATACGCAGTATTTT. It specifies CAIRGTSGATDTQYF.

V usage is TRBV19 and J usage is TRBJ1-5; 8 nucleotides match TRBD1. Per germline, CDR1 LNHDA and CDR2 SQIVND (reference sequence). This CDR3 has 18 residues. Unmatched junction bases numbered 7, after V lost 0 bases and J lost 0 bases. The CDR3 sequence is CASSIDRGQGYSNQPQHF. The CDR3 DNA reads TGTGCCAGTAGTATAGATCGCGGACAGGGCTATAGCAATCAGCCCCAGCATTTT.

The CDR3 bases are TGTGCCAGCAGTGAAGCCGCGGGGTCCACCGGGGAGCTGTTTTTT. It is translated as CASSEAAGSTGELFF. The chain couples TRBV6-1 to TRBJ2-2, with D tentatively TRBD2 (6 bases). This CDR3 region has 15 residues. Between the trimmed V and J ends, which lost 0 bases and 4 bases, there was a span of 9 bases. Germline CDR1 and CDR2: MNHNS and SASEGT.

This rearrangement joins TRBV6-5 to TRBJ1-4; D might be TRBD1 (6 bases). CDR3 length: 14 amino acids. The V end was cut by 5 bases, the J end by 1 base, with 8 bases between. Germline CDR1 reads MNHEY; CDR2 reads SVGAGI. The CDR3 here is CASSLGGTNEKLFF. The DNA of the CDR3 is TGTGCCAGCAGTCTAGGGGGAACTAATGAAAAACTGTTTTTT.

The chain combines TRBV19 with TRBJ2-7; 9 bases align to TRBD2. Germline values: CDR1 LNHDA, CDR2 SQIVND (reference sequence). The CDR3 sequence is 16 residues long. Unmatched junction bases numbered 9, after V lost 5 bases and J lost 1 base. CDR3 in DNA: TGTGCCAGTAGTCCTCGCGGGGGGGTTGGATCCTACGAGCAGTACTTC. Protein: CASSPRGGVGSYEQYF.

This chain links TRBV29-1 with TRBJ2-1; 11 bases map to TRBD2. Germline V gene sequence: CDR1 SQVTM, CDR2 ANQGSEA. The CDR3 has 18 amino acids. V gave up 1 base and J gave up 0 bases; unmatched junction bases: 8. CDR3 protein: CSVEGPSGGYRSYNEQFF. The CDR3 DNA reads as TGCAGCGTTGAAGGCCCTAGCGGGGGGTACCGCTCCTACAATGAGCAGTTCTTC.

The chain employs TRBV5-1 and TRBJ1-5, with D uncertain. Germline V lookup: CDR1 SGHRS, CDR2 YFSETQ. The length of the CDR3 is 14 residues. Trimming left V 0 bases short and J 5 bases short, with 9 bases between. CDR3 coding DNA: TGCGCCAGCAGCTTGGATGCGGGTCATCAGCCCCAGCATTTT. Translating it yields CASSLDAGHQPQHF.